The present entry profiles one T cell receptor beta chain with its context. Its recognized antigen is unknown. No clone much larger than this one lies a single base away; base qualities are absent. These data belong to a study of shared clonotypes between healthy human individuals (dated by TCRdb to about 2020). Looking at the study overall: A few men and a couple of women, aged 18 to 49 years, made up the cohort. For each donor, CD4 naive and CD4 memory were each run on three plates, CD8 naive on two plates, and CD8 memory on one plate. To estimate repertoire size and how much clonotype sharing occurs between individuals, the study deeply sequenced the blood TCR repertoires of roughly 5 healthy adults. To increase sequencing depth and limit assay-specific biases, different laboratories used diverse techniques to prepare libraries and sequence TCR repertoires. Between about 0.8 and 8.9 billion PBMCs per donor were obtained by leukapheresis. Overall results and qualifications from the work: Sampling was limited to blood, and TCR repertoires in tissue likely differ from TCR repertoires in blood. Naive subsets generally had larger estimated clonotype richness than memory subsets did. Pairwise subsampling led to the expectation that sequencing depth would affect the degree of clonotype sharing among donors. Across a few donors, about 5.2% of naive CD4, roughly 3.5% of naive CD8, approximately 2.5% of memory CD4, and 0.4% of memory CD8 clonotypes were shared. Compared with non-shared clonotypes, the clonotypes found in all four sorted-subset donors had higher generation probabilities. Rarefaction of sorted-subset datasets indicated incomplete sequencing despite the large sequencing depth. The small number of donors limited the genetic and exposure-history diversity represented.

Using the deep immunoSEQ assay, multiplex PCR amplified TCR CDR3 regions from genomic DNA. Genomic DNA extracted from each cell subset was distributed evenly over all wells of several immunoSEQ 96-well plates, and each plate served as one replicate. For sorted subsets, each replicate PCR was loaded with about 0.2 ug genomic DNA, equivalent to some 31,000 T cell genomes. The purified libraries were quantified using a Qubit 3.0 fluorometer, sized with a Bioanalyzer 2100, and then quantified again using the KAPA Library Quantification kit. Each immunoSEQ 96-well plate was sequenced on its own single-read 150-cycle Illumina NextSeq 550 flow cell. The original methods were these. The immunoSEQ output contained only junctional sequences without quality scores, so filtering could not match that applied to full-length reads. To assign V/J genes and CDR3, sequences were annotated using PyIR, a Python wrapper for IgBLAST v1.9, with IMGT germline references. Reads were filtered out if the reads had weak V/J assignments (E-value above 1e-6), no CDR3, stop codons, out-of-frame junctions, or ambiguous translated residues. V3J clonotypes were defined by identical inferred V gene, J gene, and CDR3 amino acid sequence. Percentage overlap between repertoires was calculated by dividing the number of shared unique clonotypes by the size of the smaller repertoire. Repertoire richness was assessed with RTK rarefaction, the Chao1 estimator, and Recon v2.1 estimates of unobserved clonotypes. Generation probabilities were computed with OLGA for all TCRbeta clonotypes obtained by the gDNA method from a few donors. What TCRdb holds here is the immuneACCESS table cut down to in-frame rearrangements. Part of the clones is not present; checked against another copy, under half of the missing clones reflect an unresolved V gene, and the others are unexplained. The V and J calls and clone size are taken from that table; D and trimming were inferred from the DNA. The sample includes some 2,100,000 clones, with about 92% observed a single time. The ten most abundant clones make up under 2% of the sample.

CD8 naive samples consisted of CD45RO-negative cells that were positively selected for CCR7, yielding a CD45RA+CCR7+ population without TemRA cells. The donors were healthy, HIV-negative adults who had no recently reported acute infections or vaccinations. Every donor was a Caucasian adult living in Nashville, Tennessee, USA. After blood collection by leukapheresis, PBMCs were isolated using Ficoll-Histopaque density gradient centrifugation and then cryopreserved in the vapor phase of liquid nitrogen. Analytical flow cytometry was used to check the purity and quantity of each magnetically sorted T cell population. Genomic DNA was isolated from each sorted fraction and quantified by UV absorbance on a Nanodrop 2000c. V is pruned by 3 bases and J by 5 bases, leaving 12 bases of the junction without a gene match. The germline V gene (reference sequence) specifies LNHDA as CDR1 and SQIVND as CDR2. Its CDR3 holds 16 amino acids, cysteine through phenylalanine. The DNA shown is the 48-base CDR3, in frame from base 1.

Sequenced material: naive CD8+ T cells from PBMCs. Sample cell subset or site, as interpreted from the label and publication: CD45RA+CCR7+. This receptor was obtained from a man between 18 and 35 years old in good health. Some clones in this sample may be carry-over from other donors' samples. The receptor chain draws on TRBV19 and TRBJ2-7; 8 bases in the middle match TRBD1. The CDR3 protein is CASSIGLRTGLHEQYF. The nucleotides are TGTGCCAGTAGTATTGGGTTAAGGACAGGGCTCCACGAGCAGTACTTC.